Below are 9 T cell receptor beta chains sequenced from a single sample in a study of blood T cell repertoires in COVID-19. TCRdb's copy holds only in-frame clones and misses some; the assay was immunoSEQ multiplex PCR. The repertoire holds around 190,000 clones, around 77% seen once, with approximately 7% in the top ten. The sample taken for sequencing was peripheral blood. These receptors were obtained from a man in his 70s with active or convalescent COVID-19.

CDR3 nucleotide sequence: TGTGCCAGTCTGCAGGGGGTCGCCACCGGGGAGCTGTTTTTT. This translates into CASLQGVATGELFF. The rearrangement links TRBV2 to TRBJ2-2; 7 bases fit TRBD1. Germline assignment: CDR1 SNHLY and CDR2 FYNNEI. The CDR3 covers 14 residues. Trimming removed 9 bases from V and 4 bases from J; junction bases left unmatched: 8. The full variable domain, in which reference TRBV2 and TRBJ2-2 provide the parts outside the CDR3, is EPEVTQTPSHQVTQMGQEVILRCVPISNHLYFYWYRQILGQKVEFLVSFYNNEISEKSEIFDDQFSVERPDGSNFTLKIRSTKLEDSAMYFCASLQGVATGELFFGEGSRLTVL.

There are a few counts of this clone. CDR3 nucleotides: TGTGCCAGCAGTGAAGACAGCTACTATGGCTACACCTTC. Translating gives CASSEDSYYGYTF. This chain links TRBV2 with TRBJ1-2; D remains unclear. The CDR3 is 13 residues long. Looked up from germline, CDR1 is SNHLY and CDR2 is FYNNEI. V lost 1 base and J 3 bases, leaving 6 bases between the germline ends.

This chain connects TRBV30 to TRBJ2-7; 11 bases map to TRBD1. Losses at the gene ends were 3 bases for V and 4 bases for J; bases not matched to a gene: 5. The CDR3 covers 14 residues. Germline V lookup: CDR1 GTSNPN, CDR2 SVGIG (reference sequence). CDR3 DNA: TGTGCCTGGAGGGACAGGGGGCGTTTTTACGAGCAGTACTTC. This translates into CAWRDRGRFYEQYF.

The chain couples TRBV28 to TRBJ1-5, with TRBD1 matching over 7 bases. The CDR3 covers 16 residues. Germline CDR1 and CDR2: MDHEN and SYDVKM. With V trimmed by 5 bases and J by 6 bases, 13 bases remained unmatched. Written as DNA, the CDR3 is TGTGCCAGCAGTGCCGATGGGACAGTTCTCAGTCAGCCCCAGCATTTT. Translation: CASSADGTVLSQPQHF.

The V gene is TRBV2, the J gene TRBJ1-6; the D is unclear. This CDR3 contains 15 residues. Germline-derived CDR1 and CDR2 are SNHLY and FYNNEI. The ends were cut back, 3 bases at V and 8 bases at J, with 14 bases in the middle. This chain's CDR3 is CASSEARPVDSPLHF. The CDR3 coding sequence is TGTGCCAGCAGTGAGGCGAGGCCAGTCGATTCACCCCTCCACTTT.

V is TRBV4-3 and J is TRBJ1-1; TRBD1 agrees at 7 bases. The CDR3 totals 15 residues. Germline CDR1 and CDR2: LGHNA and YSLEER. V was clipped by 1 base and J by 6 bases; unmatched bases: 8. The CDR3 DNA follows: TGCGCCAGCAGCCAAGGGGCAAAAGGGGGCTCTGAAGCTTTCTTT. Translation gives CASSQGAKGGSEAFF.

V is TRBV4-3 and J is TRBJ2-3; TRBD2 matches 7 bases. Germline loops: CDR1 LGHNA, CDR2 YSLEER. The CDR3 loop spans 14 amino acids. V dropped 2 bases and J dropped 2; count of bases not matched to a gene: 1. The CDR3 coding sequence is TGCGCCAGCAGCCAACGACTAGCCACAGATACGCAGTATTTT. Translated: CASSQRLATDTQYF.

The rearrangement uses TRBV5-1 and TRBJ2-1; tentative D call: TRBD2 (6 bases). The CDR3 sequence is 14 residues long. Germline-derived CDR1 and CDR2 are SGHRS and YFSETQ. Trimming removed 1 base at V and 8 bases at J, with 13 bases between. In DNA, the CDR3 is TGCGCCAGCAGCTTGTTAGGATCGGGGGATGAGCAGTTCTTC. It is translated as CASSLLGSGDEQFF. The variable domain in full, completed from reference TRBV5-1 and TRBJ2-1, reads KAGVTQTPRYLIKTRGQQVTLSCSPISGHRSVSWYQQTPGQGLQFLFEYFSETQRNKGNFPGRFSGRQFSNSRSEMNVSTLELGDSALYLCASSLLGSGDEQFFGPGTRLTVL.

The chain employs TRBV7-2 and TRBJ2-3; TRBD2 agrees at 7 bases. The ends lost 5 bases at V and 0 bases at J; junction bases unmatched: 8. Germline lookup yields CDR1 SGHTA and CDR2 FQGNSA. There are 16 residues in the CDR3. CDR3 in DNA: TGTGCCAGCAGCAAGGGGCGGGGACTAAGCACAGATACGCAGTATTTT. Translating gives CASSKGRGLSTDTQYF.